The rows below give T cell receptor beta chains drawn from one sample of a study of control samples from healthy donors and cancer patients. TCRdb's copy holds only in-frame clones and misses some; the assay was immunoSEQ multiplex PCR. The sample contains around 110,000 clones, 85% to 95% of which appear only once. Source material: blood. The receptors originated from a young man in good health. The CDR3 runs from the conserved cysteine through the conserved F or W. The order of the fields is V gene, J gene, CDR3 length, clone size, D gene, CDR3 DNA, CDR3 protein. The D gene is left open where the match is weak. Clone size, where shown, is once, few, many, or a class for clones that have expanded.

v_call: TRBV14
j_call: TRBJ2-2
cdr3_length: 14
clone_size: -
d_call: -
cdr3_nt: TGTGCCAGCAGCGTTGCCAGAGGGCCCGGGGAGCTGTTTTTT
cdr3_aa: CASSVARGPGELFF

v_call: TRBV28
j_call: TRBJ1-4
cdr3_length: 13
clone_size: once
d_call: TRBD1
cdr3_nt: TGTGCCATCCGGGACAGGGGATATGAAAAACTGTTTTTT
cdr3_aa: CAIRDRGYEKLFF

v_call: TRBV7-8
j_call: TRBJ2-7
cdr3_length: 16
clone_size: -
d_call: TRBD1
cdr3_nt: TGTGCCAGCAGCCCGTCGGGACAGCCGCACCCCTACGAGCAGTACTTC
cdr3_aa: CASSPSGQPHPYEQYF

v_call: TRBV9
j_call: TRBJ2-3
cdr3_length: 16
clone_size: -
d_call: TRBD2
cdr3_nt: TGTGCCAGCAGCGCGACTAGCGGGGGGACCACAGATACGCAGTATTTT
cdr3_aa: CASSATSGGTTDTQYF

v_call: TRBV24-1
j_call: TRBJ1-2
cdr3_length: 15
clone_size: -
d_call: TRBD1
cdr3_nt: TGTGCCACCAGTGACGCACCGGGACAGGGTTATGGCTACACCTTC
cdr3_aa: CATSDAPGQGYGYTF

v_call: TRBV1
j_call: TRBJ1-5
cdr3_length: 16
clone_size: -
d_call: -
cdr3_nt: TGCACCAGCAGCCAAGATAAGACAGGGAGGTGTCAGCCCCAGCATTTT
cdr3_aa: CTSSQDKTGRCQPQHF

v_call: TRBV3-1/TRBV3-2
j_call: TRBJ2-7
cdr3_length: 14
clone_size: -
d_call: -
cdr3_nt: TGTGCCAGCAGCCAAGTCGCAGGCTCCTACGAGCAGTACTTC
cdr3_aa: CASSQVAGSYEQYF

v_call: TRBV7-6
j_call: TRBJ1-1
cdr3_length: 13
clone_size: -
d_call: -
cdr3_nt: TGTGCCAGCAGCTTAGGAGGGGAGGGGGTCGCTTTCTTT
cdr3_aa: CASSLGGEGVAFF

v_call: TRBV6-4
j_call: TRBJ1-1
cdr3_length: 14
clone_size: -
d_call: TRBD1
cdr3_nt: TGTGCCAGCAGTCAGGGGGCGACGAACACTGAAGCTTTCTTT
cdr3_aa: CASSQGATNTEAFF

v_call: TRBV5-4
j_call: TRBJ1-1
cdr3_length: 15
clone_size: -
d_call: TRBD1
cdr3_nt: TGTGCCAGCAGCTTAACGACAGGGTTCTTGGGTGAAGCTTTCTTT
cdr3_aa: CASSLTTGFLGEAFF

v_call: TRBV6-6
j_call: TRBJ2-5
cdr3_length: 13
clone_size: -
d_call: -
cdr3_nt: TGTGCCAGCAGTTACTCCCTACAAGAGACCCAGTACTTC
cdr3_aa: CASSYSLQETQYF

v_call: TRBV7-8
j_call: TRBJ1-1
cdr3_length: 14
clone_size: -
d_call: TRBD1
cdr3_nt: TGTGCCAGCAGCCCTCGACAGGGACCCACTGAAGCTTTCTTT
cdr3_aa: CASSPRQGPTEAFF

v_call: TRBV5-6
j_call: TRBJ1-2
cdr3_length: 14
clone_size: -
d_call: -
cdr3_nt: TGTGCCAGCAGCCCCGTTTCCCGGGGGATGAGCTACACCTTC
cdr3_aa: CASSPVSRGMSYTF

v_call: TRBV7-9
j_call: TRBJ1-1
cdr3_length: 14
clone_size: -
d_call: -
cdr3_nt: TGTGCCAGCAGCTTAGAAGGGGTTAACACTGAAGCTTTCTTT
cdr3_aa: CASSLEGVNTEAFF

v_call: TRBV27
j_call: TRBJ2-5
cdr3_length: 14
clone_size: once
d_call: TRBD2
cdr3_nt: TGTGCCAGCAGAAACCGAGCGGGGGTAGAGACCCAGTACTTC
cdr3_aa: CASRNRAGVETQYF

v_call: TRBV13
j_call: TRBJ2-2
cdr3_length: 15
clone_size: -
d_call: TRBD1
cdr3_nt: TGTGCCAGCAGCTTAGCAGGGGGCCTGACCGGGGAGCTGTTTTTT
cdr3_aa: CASSLAGGLTGELFF

v_call: TRBV4-1
j_call: TRBJ2-1
cdr3_length: 16
clone_size: -
d_call: -
cdr3_nt: TGCGCCAGCAGCTCCCTGATTAGCCGGACGTACAATGAGCAGTTCTTC
cdr3_aa: CASSSLISRTYNEQFF